This T cell receptor (beta chain) was captured in a study of blood T cell repertoires in COVID-19. The data were produced by immunoSEQ multiplex PCR, yet TCRdb's version contains in-frame clones alone and is incomplete. This table has fewer than 500,000 clones, around 89% appearing once. The V gene lost 1 base and the J gene lost 10 bases, with 5 bases spanning the gap. CDR3 length: 12 amino acids. CDR1 is MGHRA, CDR2 YSYEKL, per germline. The gene calls are TRBV4-1 and TRBJ1-6, with D uncertain. The sample comprised peripheral blood. This clonotype was obtained from a woman in her 30s with acute or convalescent COVID-19. The DNA of the CDR3 is TGCGCCAGCAGCCAAGTTGCGTCACCCCTCCACTTT. Translation gives CASSQVASPLHF.